The clone carrying this T cell receptor beta chain was detected a few times. Germline V gives CDR1 SGHDT, CDR2 YYEEEE. The CDR3 loop spans 14 amino acids. V lost 4 bases to trimming and J lost 4 bases, with 14 bases between them. Per the original methods: The authors estimated nucleated cell counts from reference gene primer amplification. Clones were read by immunoSEQ multiplex PCR, and TCRdb kept only the in-frame ones, dropping some. The V and J calls and clone size are taken from that table; D and trimming were inferred from the DNA. Of roughly 140,000 clones listed, approximately 80% are singletons. These data belong to a study of blood T cell repertoires in COVID-19.

The chain has TRBV5-6 and TRBJ1-1; tentative D call: TRBD1 (6 bases). The specimen was peripheral blood. The origin of this receptor is a man in his 70s with acute or convalescent COVID-19. The DNA for the CDR3 is TGTGCCAGCAGCAGGTACCAGGGGAGCACTGAAGCTTTCTTT. It yields the protein CASSRYQGSTEAFF.